The 21 T cell receptor beta chains below were found in one sample sequenced in a study of blood T cell repertoires in COVID-19. This table comes from immunoSEQ multiplex PCR, and its TCRdb copy is limited to in-frame clones, with some not included. The table shows under 250,000 clones, with roughly 80% occurring only once. Material for sequencing was PBMCs or T cells enriched from blood (not recorded which). These receptors were collected from a woman aged 40 to 50 with acute COVID-19.

The V gene is TRBV3-1 (or the pseudogene TRBV3-2), the J gene TRBJ1-5; D is uncertain. Per the germline V gene, CDR1 is LGHDT and CDR2 is YNNKEL (reference sequence). Trimming removed 6 bases from V and 4 bases from J, with 13 bases in between. The CDR3 has 14 amino acids. The CDR3 nucleotides read TGTGCCAGCAGTGAGGCGGGGATAAATCAGCCCCAGCATTTT. Translation: CASSEAGINQPQHF.

CDR3: CASSVADRGYQPQHF. The CDR3 DNA sequence: TGTGCCAGCAGCGTAGCGGACAGAGGATATCAGCCCCAGCATTTT. The J gene is TRBJ1-5, the V gene TRBV9; D may be TRBD1 (6 bases). Germline V lookup: CDR1 SGDLS, CDR2 YYNGEE. Trimming pared 0 bases from V and 5 bases from J, leaving 12 bases between. The CDR3 runs 15 residues.

With respect to this clone: A clone one base away is much larger, so this may be a read error. This chain connects TRBV6-5 to TRBJ2-1, with D possibly TRBD2 on 6 matching bases. The CDR3 length is 13 residues. Trimming removed 6 bases from V and 0 bases from J, with 6 bases in between. Looked up from germline, CDR1 is MNHEY and CDR2 is SVGAGI. CDR3 region: CASSGGSYNEQFF. Written as DNA, the CDR3 is TGTGCCAGCAGCGGGGGCTCCTACAATGAGCAGTTCTTC.

The chain combines TRBV28 with TRBJ1-3; no definite D call. With 6 bases removed from V and 3 bases from J, the gap between germline ends came to 15 bases. The CDR3 contains 15 residues. Germline values: CDR1 MDHEN, CDR2 SYDVKM. The CDR3 spells CASRLNNLVGNTIYF. In DNA form, the CDR3 reads TGTGCCAGCAGGTTAAATAACCTAGTTGGAAACACCATATATTTT.

The gene calls are TRBV6-2 or TRBV6-3 and TRBJ2-5; 8 bases line up with TRBD2. CDR1 is MNHEY and CDR2 is SVGEGT in the germline V gene. V was pared by 6 bases and J by 1 base, with 10 bases of the junction left unmatched. The CDR3 spans 16 residues. The CDR3: CASSPKRGPLQETQYF. In DNA form, the CDR3 reads TGTGCCAGCAGCCCAAAGCGGGGGCCACTCCAAGAGACCCAGTACTTC.

This chain joins TRBV28 and TRBJ1-5; 9 bases match TRBD1. CDR3 size: 15 residues. Germline V lookup: CDR1 MDHEN, CDR2 SYDVKM. V lost 4 bases, J lost 4 bases, and 5 bases stayed unmatched. The CDR3 nucleotides read TGTGCCAGCAGTTCCGGGACAGGGATAAATCAGCCCCAGCATTTT. Protein product: CASSSGTGINQPQHF.

The gene calls are TRBV6-1 and TRBJ1-4, with TRBD1 matching over 7 bases. The CDR3 consists of 14 residues. V trimming: 4 bases; J trimming: 6 bases; junction bases outside the gene matches: 5. Germline V gene sequence: CDR1 MNHNS, CDR2 SASEGT. CDR3 DNA sequence: TGTGCCAGCAGTGGGCAGGGGGTTTATGAAAAACTGTTTTTT. This encodes CASSGQGVYEKLFF.

In this sample, this clone turned up once. The chain employs TRBV10-3 and TRBJ2-7; possibly TRBD2 for D (6 bases). Trimming stripped 10 bases from V and 3 bases from J, with 16 bases between. CDR1 is ENHRY, CDR2 SYGVKD, per germline. This CDR3 has 13 amino acids. CDR3 coding DNA: TGTGCCAGCCGGGACTCCCCCTACTACGAGCAGTACTTC. It translates to CASRDSPYYEQYF.

V usage is TRBV7-2 and J usage is TRBJ2-1, with a weak D call TRBD2 (5 bases). Per the germline V gene, CDR1 is SGHTA and CDR2 is FQGNSA. The V end was cut by 4 bases, the J end by 10 bases, with 11 bases between. CDR3 length: 12 residues. As DNA, the CDR3 is TGTGCCAGCAGCTCCGACACGGGAGAGCAGTTCTTC. Protein: CASSSDTGEQFF. Together with reference TRBV7-2 and TRBJ2-1, the CDR3 gives the full variable domain: GAGVSQSPSNKVTEKGKDVELRCDPISGHTALYWYRQSLGQGLEFLIYFQGNSAPDKSGLPSDRFSAERTGGSVSTLTIQRTQQEDSAVYLCASSSDTGEQFFGPGTRLTVL.

In its sample, this clone was seen once. The chain carries TRBV7-9 and TRBJ2-7; 8 bases match TRBD2. The CDR3 totals 14 residues. Unmatched junction bases numbered 13, after V lost 5 bases and J lost 10 bases. CDR1 and CDR2 (germline): SEHNR, FQNEAQ (reference sequence). CDR3 in amino acids: CASSPPSGGVPQYF. The CDR3 DNA reads as TGTGCCAGCAGCCCTCCCTCGGGGGGGGTCCCCCAGTACTTC.

This chain joins TRBV5-1 and TRBJ2-1, with TRBD2 matching 11 bases. The germline CDR1 and CDR2 sequences are SGHRS and YFSETQ. This CDR3 comprises 16 residues. V gave up 2 bases and J gave up 5 bases; unmatched junction bases: 6. CDR3 sequence (DNA): TGCGCCAGCAGCTTCAGTCTAGCGGGGGGAAACAATGAGCAGTTCTTC. Residues: CASSFSLAGGNNEQFF.

The V gene is TRBV5-4, the J gene TRBJ1-1; TRBD1 might be the D (5 bases). The CDR3 loop spans 15 amino acids. CDR1 SGHNT and CDR2 YYREEE come from the germline V gene (reference sequence). V dropped 2 bases and J dropped 0 bases, with 11 bases sitting between them. Here the CDR3 reads CASSLTGGMNTEAFF. The CDR3 DNA is TGTGCCAGCAGCTTAACCGGGGGAATGAACACTGAAGCTTTCTTT.

The rearrangement joins TRBV5-1 to TRBJ2-1, with D possibly matching TRBD1 (5 bases). Germline values: CDR1 SGHRS, CDR2 YFSETQ. The CDR3 totals 14 residues. V lost 7 bases to trimming and J lost 5 bases, with 16 bases between them. The CDR3 sequence: CASSRGADNNEQFF. The CDR3 coding sequence is TGCGCCAGCTCTAGGGGTGCCGATAACAATGAGCAGTTCTTC.

This clone was recorded a few times. The gene calls are TRBV9 and TRBJ2-3; 8 nucleotides align to TRBD2. The CDR3 loop spans 14 amino acids. Germline CDR1 is SGDLS and CDR2 is YYNGEE. J was trimmed by 6 bases and V by 4 bases; bases with no gene match: 7. CDR3 region: CASSLSGIGDTQYF. CDR3 nucleotides: TGTGCCAGCAGCCTTAGCGGGATAGGGGATACGCAGTATTTT.

The genes are TRBV13 and TRBJ1-1, with D unclear. Germline V gene data show CDR1 as PRHDT and CDR2 as FYEKMQ (reference sequence). Trimming took 3 bases from V and 2 from J, leaving 13 bases between them. The CDR3 is 15 residues long. CDR3 in DNA: TGTGCCAGCAGCTTGTTGCGGATATCTAACACTGAAGCTTTCTTT. This gives the protein CASSLLRISNTEAFF.

This rearrangement joins TRBV7-8 to TRBJ2-7, with TRBD1 matching over 10 bases. Germline V lookup: CDR1 SGHVS, CDR2 FQNEAQ. The CDR3 totals 14 residues. The V gene end was trimmed by 0 bases and the J gene end by 6 bases; junction bases not matched to a gene: 2. The CDR3 nucleotides are TGTGCCAGCAGCTTAGCGGGGGACAGGGGCGAGCAGTACTTC. Translating it yields CASSLAGDRGEQYF.

V is TRBV21-1 and J is TRBJ1-5. TRBV21-1 is classified as a pseudogene. CDR3 length: 15 residues. CDR3 in amino acids: CASSKGGAGNQPQHF. CDR3 nucleotides: TGTGCCAGCAGCAAAGGCGGAGCGGGAAATCAGCCCCAGCATTTT.

The chain couples TRBV24-1 to TRBJ2-1, with 11 nucleotides matching TRBD1. CDR1 KGHDR and CDR2 SFDVKD come from the germline V gene. V was pared by 3 bases and J by 4 bases, with 4 bases of the junction left unmatched. CDR3 length equals 16 residues. DNA for the CDR3: TGTGCCACCAGTGATCGCGGACAGGGGGCTTACAATGAGCAGTTCTTC. Amino acids: CATSDRGQGAYNEQFF.

The chain combines TRBV4-3 with TRBJ1-2; unclear D gene. The V gene lost 0 bases and the J gene lost 3 bases, with 11 bases spanning the gap. Germline loops: CDR1 LGHNA, CDR2 YSLEER. This CDR3 spans 15 amino acids. The CDR3 protein is CASSQDDRGYYGYTF. The CDR3 nucleotides read TGCGCCAGCAGCCAAGATGATCGGGGTTACTATGGCTACACCTTC.

The rearrangement uses TRBV19 and TRBJ1-1; D is ambiguous. V shed 6 bases and J shed 6 bases, with 14 bases lying between them. The CDR3 is made up of 13 amino acids. The V gene's germline CDR1 is LNHDA and CDR2 SQIVND (reference sequence). Written as DNA, the CDR3 is TGTGCCAGTAGAAGCGGTAATTGGCCTGAAGCTTTCTTT. Translated: CASRSGNWPEAFF.

V usage is TRBV27 and J usage is TRBJ2-7, with D perhaps matching TRBD1 (7 bases). Germline CDR1 and CDR2: MNHEY and SMNVEV (reference sequence). This CDR3 region has 16 residues. The ends were cut back, 5 bases at V and 1 base at J, with 18 bases in the middle. The CDR3 DNA reads as TGTGCCAGCAGTCCGCGTATGACAGGGAGGTCCTACGAGCAGTACTTC. Protein product: CASSPRMTGRSYEQYF.